This is a list of T cell receptor beta chains from one sample in a study of blood T cells in healthy people across ages. TCRdb reanalysed the 5' RACE reads using MiXCR and keeps one entry per CDR3 protein. The sample includes approximately 800,000 distinct CDR3 sequences, less than 80% of them seen just once. Sample: blood. These receptors were collected from a young man in good health. Both conserved end residues are part of each CDR3. Fields, in order: V gene, clone size, J gene, CDR3 protein. Some rows mark clone size as missing; the rest say once, few, many or name a class of expanded clone.

V: TRBV7-9
size: NA
J: TRBJ1-1
CDR3: CASSWGLNTEAFF

V: TRBV27
size: NA
J: TRBJ2-4
CDR3: CASSLRSGTGGLNIQYF

V: TRBV10-3
size: NA
J: TRBJ1-2
CDR3: CAISEPPKLANYGYTF

V: TRBV6-1
size: few
J: TRBJ1-5
CDR3: CASSTQGAGQPQHF

V: TRBV18
size: NA
J: TRBJ2-1
CDR3: CASSIQGPPGNEQFF

V: TRBV28
size: NA
J: NA
CDR3: CASSPLGASGEETQYF

V: TRBV4-3
size: NA
J: TRBJ2-2
CDR3: CASSQEDRGDTGELFF

V: TRBV28
size: NA
J: TRBJ2-7
CDR3: CASSLSLGVGYEQYF

V: TRBV6-6
size: once
J: TRBJ2-3
CDR3: CASSYRYTDTQYF

V: TRBV6-2/TRBV6-3
size: few
J: TRBJ2-3
CDR3: CASSYSPVTQYF

V: TRBV29-1
size: few
J: TRBJ2-5
CDR3: CSVDRGGETQYF

V: TRBV5-1
size: few
J: TRBJ2-4
CDR3: CASSPRTGLVIQYF

V: TRBV7-8
size: NA
J: TRBJ2-3
CDR3: CASRRGAKDTQYF

V: TRBV30
size: NA
J: TRBJ2-7
CDR3: CAWVPGQSSYEQYF

V: TRBV4-1
size: NA
J: TRBJ2-5
CDR3: CASSQRNKETQYF

V: TRBV2
size: NA
J: TRBJ2-3
CDR3: CASSRDSVNLQYF

V: TRBV2
size: NA
J: TRBJ2-2
CDR3: CASSRDRMNTGELFF

V: TRBV6-4
size: NA
J: TRBJ1-5
CDR3: CASSDSGQGGYQPQHF

V: TRBV29-1
size: NA
J: TRBJ2-5
CDR3: CSVDSTGRKETQYF

V: TRBV3-1
size: NA
J: TRBJ1-2
CDR3: CASSSEGQGMDGYTF

V: TRBV4-3
size: NA
J: NA
CDR3: CASSQGPTFAEQYF

V: TRBV5-4
size: NA
J: NA
CDR3: CASSPGRDGETQYF

V: TRBV2
size: NA
J: TRBJ1-5
CDR3: CASTADRGQPQHF

V: TRBV19
size: few
J: TRBJ2-5
CDR3: CASGMGGQETQYF

V: TRBV12-3/TRBV12-4
size: NA
J: TRBJ1-2
CDR3: CASSWYTGRNYGYTF

V: TRBV5-5
size: NA
J: TRBJ1-2
CDR3: CASSPRNWDGYTF

V: TRBV29-1
size: NA
J: NA
CDR3: CSVVLGTGLVGETQYF

V: TRBV5-1
size: many
J: TRBJ2-3
CDR3: CASSLYPTGGSDTQYF